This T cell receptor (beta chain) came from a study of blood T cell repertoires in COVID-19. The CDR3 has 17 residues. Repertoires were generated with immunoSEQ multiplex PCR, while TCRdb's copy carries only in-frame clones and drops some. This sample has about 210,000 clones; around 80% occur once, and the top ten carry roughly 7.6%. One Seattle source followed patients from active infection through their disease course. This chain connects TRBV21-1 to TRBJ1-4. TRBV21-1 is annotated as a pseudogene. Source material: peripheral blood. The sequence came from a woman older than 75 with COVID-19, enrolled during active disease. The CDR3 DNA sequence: TGTGCCAGCGAAGATCGGGGGGGGAATCAACGTGGTGAAAAACTGTTTTTT. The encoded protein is CASEDRGGNQRGEKLFF.